This is a list of T cell receptor beta chains from one sample in a study of blood T cell repertoires in COVID-19. Sequenced by immunoSEQ multiplex PCR; TCRdb stores in-frame clones only, minus some. The data hold roughly 100,000 clones, with roughly 82% observed a single time. Sequencing input: peripheral blood. The receptors were gathered from a man in his sixties with acute or convalescent COVID-19. CDR3s include the opening cysteine and the closing phenylalanine or tryptophan. A D gene is named only where the DNA matches it firmly. Size is stated for part of the rows, as once, few or many counts, or as a class when the clone is expanded.

d_gene,v_gene,j_gene,abundance,CDR3aa,CDR3nt
TRBD1,TRBV28,TRBJ1-5,NA,CASSLITGTVQPQHF,TGTGCCAGCAGTTTGATTACCGGGACAGTTCAGCCCCAGCATTTT
TRBD2,TRBV25-1,TRBJ2-1,NA,CASSEPLAYSTYNEQFF,TGTGCCAGCAGTGAGCCACTAGCGTACTCGACCTACAATGAGCAGTTCTTC
NA,TRBV7-2,TRBJ2-6,NA,CASSLGVGRRFSGANVLTF,TGTGCCAGCAGCTTAGGAGTGGGGCGACGGTTCTCTGGGGCCAACGTCCTGACTTTC
TRBD2,TRBV5-4,TRBJ2-1,NA,CASSLSGTSVTVEQFF,TGTGCCAGCAGCTTGTCTGGGACTAGCGTTACAGTTGAGCAGTTCTTC
TRBD1,TRBV5-1,TRBJ1-5,NA,CASSLTGQGTQPQHF,TGCGCCAGCAGCTTGACGGGACAGGGGACCCAGCCCCAGCATTTT
NA,TRBV19,TRBJ1-2,NA,CASSSVNYGYTF,TGTGCCAGTAGTTCTGTGAACTATGGCTACACCTTC
NA,TRBV27,TRBJ1-3,NA,CAITPRHSGERGSGNTIYF,TGTGCCATCACCCCTCGACACTCGGGGGAACGAGGCTCTGGAAACACCATATATTTT
TRBD2,TRBV7-2,TRBJ2-5,NA,CASSLGGSGGVTQYF,TGTGCCAGCAGCTTAGGCGGGAGCGGGGGGGTGACCCAGTACTTC
TRBD1,TRBV7-2,TRBJ1-1,NA,CASSLDLREWDRRNSAFF,TGTGCCAGCAGCTTAGATCTGCGGGAATGGGACAGGCGAAACAGTGCTTTCTTT
TRBD1,TRBV7-6,TRBJ1-4,NA,CASSLNQGADEKLFF,TGTGCCAGCAGCTTAAATCAGGGGGCAGACGAAAAACTGTTTTTT
TRBD2,TRBV30,TRBJ2-2,NA,CAWKPKGLRRGYTGELFF,TGTGCCTGGAAACCAAAAGGACTTAGGCGGGGGTACACCGGGGAGCTGTTTTTT
NA,TRBV6-5,TRBJ1-1,NA,CASSSPQGGGPFEAFF,TGTGCCAGCAGTTCCCCACAGGGAGGGGGTCCTTTTGAAGCTTTCTTT
TRBD2,TRBV2,TRBJ2-4,NA,CASSEASLGGNIQYF,TGTGCCAGCAGTGAAGCGTCTCTGGGAGGGAACATTCAGTACTTC
NA,TRBV19,TRBJ2-6,NA,CASSFLTELSGANVLTF,TGTGCCAGTAGTTTCTTGACAGAACTCTCTGGGGCCAACGTCCTGACTTTC
NA,TRBV19,TRBJ1-3,NA,CASSIYAGHSGNTIYF,TGTGCCAGTAGTATCTATGCGGGGCACTCTGGAAACACCATATATTTT
TRBD2,TRBV7-2,TRBJ2-3,NA,CASSLASGTSGTDTQYF,TGTGCCAGCAGCTTAGCCTCCGGGACTAGCGGCACAGATACGCAGTATTTT
NA,TRBV28,TRBJ1-1,NA,CAIGGVTRTEAFF,TGTGCCATAGGAGGGGTTACACGCACTGAAGCTTTCTTT
TRBD2,TRBV27,TRBJ2-2,NA,CASSLSTGTSWIGELFF,TGTGCCAGCAGTTTATCAACCGGGACTAGCTGGATCGGGGAGCTGTTTTTT
TRBD1,TRBV9,TRBJ2-3,NA,CASSVGQGSITDTQYF,TGTGCCAGCAGCGTGGGACAGGGGTCGATCACAGATACGCAGTATTTT
NA,TRBV15,TRBJ1-5,NA,CATSRAWSRGDSNQPQHF,TGTGCCACCAGCAGAGCGTGGTCGCGGGGGGATAGCAATCAGCCCCAGCATTTT
TRBD1,TRBV5-6,TRBJ2-6,NA,CASSFFGQGSGANVLTF,TGTGCCAGCAGCTTCTTTGGACAGGGGTCTGGGGCCAACGTCCTGACTTTC
NA,TRBV27,TRBJ1-5,NA,CASVERDKINQPQHF,TGTGCCAGCGTCGAGCGGGACAAGATTAATCAGCCCCAGCATTTT
NA,TRBV19,TRBJ2-6,NA,CASSGVISRPGANVLTF,TGTGCCAGTAGTGGAGTAATATCACGCCCTGGGGCCAACGTCCTGACTTTC
NA,TRBV7-8,TRBJ1-2,NA,CASSLDSNYGYTF,TGTGCCAGCAGCTTAGACAGCAACTATGGCTACACCTTC
NA,TRBV12-2,TRBJ1-5,NA,CASRLVGGEGQPQHF,TGTGCAAGTCGCTTAGTAGGGGGAGAAGGCCAGCCCCAGCATTTT
TRBD1,TRBV6-5,TRBJ1-5,NA,CASSYEAGGQQPQHF,TGTGCCAGCAGTTACGAGGCAGGGGGCCAACAGCCCCAGCATTTT
NA,TRBV3-1/TRBV3-2,TRBJ1-6,NA,CASSQTVPFSPLHF,TGTGCCAGCAGCCAGACAGTGCCGTTTTCACCCCTCCACTTT
NA,TRBV28,TRBJ2-2,NA,CASSLGQANTGELFF,TGTGCCAGCAGTCTGGGACAAGCGAACACCGGGGAGCTGTTTTTT
NA,TRBV11-2,TRBJ2-7,NA,CASRLGGLTYEQYF,TGTGCCAGCAGGCTCGGAGGGCTCACCTACGAGCAGTACTTC
NA,TRBV3-1/TRBV3-2,TRBJ2-4,NA,CASSRGRLAKNIQYF,TGTGCCAGCAGCCGGGGGAGGTTAGCCAAAAACATTCAGTACTTC
TRBD1,TRBV19,TRBJ1-6,few,CASSIRLGQGDRSPLHF,TGTGCCAGTAGTATCCGCCTGGGACAGGGTGATCGATCACCCCTCCACTTT
TRBD1,TRBV14,TRBJ1-3,NA,CASSRDSGTGGSITGNTIYF,TGTGCCAGCAGTCGTGACTCCGGGACAGGGGGCTCAATAACTGGAAACACCATATATTTT
NA,TRBV29-1,TRBJ2-3,NA,CSVDVDTQYF,TGCAGCGTTGACGTAGATACGCAGTATTTT
NA,TRBV12-5,TRBJ1-1,NA,CASSMNTEAFF,TGTGCTAGTTCTATGAACACTGAAGCTTTCTTT
TRBD1,TRBV19,TRBJ2-1,medium-sized,CASSIVGQGKDNEQFF,TGTGCCAGTAGTATAGTGGGACAGGGAAAGGACAATGAGCAGTTCTTC
NA,TRBV7-8,TRBJ1-6,NA,CASSLASSYNSPLHF,TGTGCCAGCAGCTTAGCTAGCTCCTATAATTCACCCCTCCACTTT